This TCR beta chain was retrieved from a study of shared clonotypes between healthy human individuals. J lost 7 bases, V lost 0 bases, and 12 bases had no gene match. There are 16 residues in the CDR3. Spread over ten immunoSEQ deep assay plates, unsorted PBMC DNA underwent sequencing. Sequenced by immunoSEQ multiplex PCR; TCRdb stores in-frame clones only, minus some. Of 450,000 to 500,000 clones in the sample, more than 75% were seen once. Input material: PBMCs. The rearrangement joins TRBV23-1 to TRBJ2-7; 7 bases are a match to TRBD2. TRBV23-1 has ORF status, its function being uncertain. The source is a woman in her thirties or forties in good health. Some clones in this sample may be carry-over from other donors' samples. The DNA for the CDR3 is TGCGCCAGCAGTCAATCGGGGGGGAGGGCACCTTGGGAGCAGTACTTC. As protein: CASSQSGGRAPWEQYF.